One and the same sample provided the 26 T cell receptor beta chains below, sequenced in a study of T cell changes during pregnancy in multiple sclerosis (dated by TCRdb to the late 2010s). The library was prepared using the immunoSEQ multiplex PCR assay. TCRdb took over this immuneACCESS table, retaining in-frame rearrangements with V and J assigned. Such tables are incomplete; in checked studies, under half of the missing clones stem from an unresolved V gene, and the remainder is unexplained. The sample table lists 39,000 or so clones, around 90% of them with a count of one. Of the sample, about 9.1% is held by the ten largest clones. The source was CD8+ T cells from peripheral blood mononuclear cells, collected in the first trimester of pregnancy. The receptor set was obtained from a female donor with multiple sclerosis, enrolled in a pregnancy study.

The CDR3 spells CASSLRRTGANYGYTF. CDR3 nucleotide sequence: TGTGCCAGCAGTTTAAGACGGACAGGGGCCAACTATGGCTACACCTTC. V gene TRBV27 combines with J gene TRBJ1-2, with 9 positions matching TRBD1. The CDR3 totals 16 residues. CDR1 and CDR2 from the germline V gene are MNHEY and SMNVEV (reference sequence). The V gene end was trimmed by 2 bases and the J gene end by 2 bases; junction bases not matched to a gene: 6.

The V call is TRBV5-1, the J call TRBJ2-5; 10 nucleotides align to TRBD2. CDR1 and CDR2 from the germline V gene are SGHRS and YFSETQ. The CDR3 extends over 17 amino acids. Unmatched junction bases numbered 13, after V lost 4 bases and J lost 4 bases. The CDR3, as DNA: TGCGCCAGCAGCCCCCTAATCCTAGCGGGAGAGTCAGAGACCCAGTACTTC. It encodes CASSPLILAGESETQYF.

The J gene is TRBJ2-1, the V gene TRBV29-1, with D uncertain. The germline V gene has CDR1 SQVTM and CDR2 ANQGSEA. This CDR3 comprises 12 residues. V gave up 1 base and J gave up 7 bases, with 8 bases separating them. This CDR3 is CSVEATRNEQFF. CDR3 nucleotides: TGCAGCGTTGAAGCCACGAGAAATGAGCAGTTCTTC.

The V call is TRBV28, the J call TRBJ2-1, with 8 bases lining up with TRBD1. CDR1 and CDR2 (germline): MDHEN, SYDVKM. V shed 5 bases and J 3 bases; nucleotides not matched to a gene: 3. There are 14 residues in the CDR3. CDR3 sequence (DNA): TGTGCCAGCAGTCCACAGGGGGGCTACAATGAGCAGTTCTTC. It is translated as CASSPQGGYNEQFF.

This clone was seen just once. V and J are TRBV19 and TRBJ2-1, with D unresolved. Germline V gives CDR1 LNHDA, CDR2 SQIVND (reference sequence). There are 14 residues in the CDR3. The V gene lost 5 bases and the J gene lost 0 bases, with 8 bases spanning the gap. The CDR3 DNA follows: TGTGCCAGTAGTTACGGTAGCTCCTACAATGAGCAGTTCTTC. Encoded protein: CASSYGSSYNEQFF.

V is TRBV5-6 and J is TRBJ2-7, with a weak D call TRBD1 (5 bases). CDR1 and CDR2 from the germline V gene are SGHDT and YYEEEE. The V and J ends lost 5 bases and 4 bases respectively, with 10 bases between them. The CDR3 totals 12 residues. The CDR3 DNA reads TGTGCCAGCAGTATCAGGGCTTACGAGCAGTACTTC. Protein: CASSIRAYEQYF.

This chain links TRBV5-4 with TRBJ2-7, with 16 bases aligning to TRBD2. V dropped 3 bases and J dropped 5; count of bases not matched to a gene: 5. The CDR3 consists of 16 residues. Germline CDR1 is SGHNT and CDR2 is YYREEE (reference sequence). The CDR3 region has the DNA TGTGCCAGCAGCTGGGGACTAGCGGGAGGGGGTAACGAGCAGTACTTC. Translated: CASSWGLAGGGNEQYF.

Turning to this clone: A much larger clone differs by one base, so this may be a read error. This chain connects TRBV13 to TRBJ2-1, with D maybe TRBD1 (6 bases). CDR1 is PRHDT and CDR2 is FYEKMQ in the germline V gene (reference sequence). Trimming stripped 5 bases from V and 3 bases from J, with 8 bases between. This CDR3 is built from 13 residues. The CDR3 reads CASSPDSYNEQFF. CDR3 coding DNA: TGTGCCAGCAGCCCGGACAGCTACAATGAGCAGTTCTTC.

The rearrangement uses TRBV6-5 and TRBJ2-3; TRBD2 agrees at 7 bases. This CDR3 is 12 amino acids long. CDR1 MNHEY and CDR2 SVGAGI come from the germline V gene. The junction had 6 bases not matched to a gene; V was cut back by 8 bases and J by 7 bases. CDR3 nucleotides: TGTGCCAGCGGACTAGACGTAAATACGCAGTATTTT. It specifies CASGLDVNTQYF.

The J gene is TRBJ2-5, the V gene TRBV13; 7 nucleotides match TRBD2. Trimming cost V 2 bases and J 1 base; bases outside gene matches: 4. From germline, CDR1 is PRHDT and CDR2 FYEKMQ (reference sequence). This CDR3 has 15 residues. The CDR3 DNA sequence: TGTGCCAGCAGCTTACAGGGAGGGGTCCAAGAGACCCAGTACTTC. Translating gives CASSLQGGVQETQYF.

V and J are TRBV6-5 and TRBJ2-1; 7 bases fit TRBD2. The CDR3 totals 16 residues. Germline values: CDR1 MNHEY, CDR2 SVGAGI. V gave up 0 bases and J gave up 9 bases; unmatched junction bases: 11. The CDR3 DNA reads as TGTGCCAGCAGTTACTCTCACCCGGGAGGTCCCAGTGAGCAGTTCTTC. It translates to CASSYSHPGGPSEQFF.

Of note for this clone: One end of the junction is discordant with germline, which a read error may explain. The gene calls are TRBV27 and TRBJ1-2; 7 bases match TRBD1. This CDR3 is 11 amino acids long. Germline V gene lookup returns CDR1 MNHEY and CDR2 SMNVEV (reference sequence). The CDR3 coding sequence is TGTGCCAGCAGTTTAATGGCGGCAGGGGGCTTC. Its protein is CASSLMAAGGF.

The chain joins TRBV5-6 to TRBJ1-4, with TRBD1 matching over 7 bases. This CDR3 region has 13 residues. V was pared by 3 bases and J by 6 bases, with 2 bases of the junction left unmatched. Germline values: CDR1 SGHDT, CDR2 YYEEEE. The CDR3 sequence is CASSSGTDEKLFF. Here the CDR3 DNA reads TGTGCCAGCAGCTCTGGGACAGATGAAAAACTGTTTTTT.

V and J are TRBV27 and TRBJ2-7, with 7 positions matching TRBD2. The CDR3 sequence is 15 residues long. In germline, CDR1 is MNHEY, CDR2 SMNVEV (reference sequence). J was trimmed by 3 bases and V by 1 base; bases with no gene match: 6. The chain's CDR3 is CASSLFAGARYEQYF. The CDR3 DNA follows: TGTGCCAGCAGTTTATTCGCGGGAGCCCGCTACGAGCAGTACTTC.

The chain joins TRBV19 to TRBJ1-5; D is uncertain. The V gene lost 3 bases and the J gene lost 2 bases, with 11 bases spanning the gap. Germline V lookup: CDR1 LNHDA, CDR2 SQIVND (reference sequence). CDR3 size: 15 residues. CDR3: CASSIGLGGNQPQHF. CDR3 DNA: TGTGCCAGTAGTATCGGTCTCGGTGGCAATCAGCCCCAGCATTTT.

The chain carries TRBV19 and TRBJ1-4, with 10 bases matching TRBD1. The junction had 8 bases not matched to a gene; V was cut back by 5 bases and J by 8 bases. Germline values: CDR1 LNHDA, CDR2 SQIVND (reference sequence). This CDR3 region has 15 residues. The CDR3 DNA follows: TGTGCCAGTAGTCCCAGACAGGGGGCGGAGGAAAAACTGTTTTTT. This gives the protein CASSPRQGAEEKLFF.

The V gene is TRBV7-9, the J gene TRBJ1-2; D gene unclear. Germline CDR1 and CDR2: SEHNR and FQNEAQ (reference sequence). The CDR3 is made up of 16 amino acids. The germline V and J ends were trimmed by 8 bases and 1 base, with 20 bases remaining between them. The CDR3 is CASVPLVLQNNYGYTF. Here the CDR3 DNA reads TGTGCCAGCGTCCCATTGGTACTCCAAAATAACTATGGCTACACCTTC.

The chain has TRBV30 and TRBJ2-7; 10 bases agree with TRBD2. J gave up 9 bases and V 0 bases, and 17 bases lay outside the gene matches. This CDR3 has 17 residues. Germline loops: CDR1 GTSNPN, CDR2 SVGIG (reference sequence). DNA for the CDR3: TGTGCCTGGAGTGTACTTGCCGGGACTAGCGTTGAAGGGGGGCAGTACTTC. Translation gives CAWSVLAGTSVEGGQYF.

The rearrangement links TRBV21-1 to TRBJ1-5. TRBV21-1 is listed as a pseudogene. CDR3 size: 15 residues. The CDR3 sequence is CASSKTRRGPEESHF. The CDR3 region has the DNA TGTGCCAGCAGCAAAACGCGGCGGGGCCCTGAGGAATCGCATTTT.

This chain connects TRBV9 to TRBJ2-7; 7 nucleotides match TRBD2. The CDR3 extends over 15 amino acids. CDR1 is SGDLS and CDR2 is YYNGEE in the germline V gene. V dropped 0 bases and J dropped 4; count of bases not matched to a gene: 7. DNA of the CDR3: TGTGCCAGCAGCGTAGGGGCGGGAGAGGGGTACGAGCAGTACTTC. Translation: CASSVGAGEGYEQYF.

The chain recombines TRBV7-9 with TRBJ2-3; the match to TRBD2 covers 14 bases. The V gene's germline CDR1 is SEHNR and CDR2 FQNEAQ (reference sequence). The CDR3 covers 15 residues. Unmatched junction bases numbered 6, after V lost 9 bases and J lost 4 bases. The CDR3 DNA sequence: TGTGCCAGAAACAGACTAGCGGGAGGGCCAGATACGCAGTATTTT. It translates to CARNRLAGGPDTQYF.

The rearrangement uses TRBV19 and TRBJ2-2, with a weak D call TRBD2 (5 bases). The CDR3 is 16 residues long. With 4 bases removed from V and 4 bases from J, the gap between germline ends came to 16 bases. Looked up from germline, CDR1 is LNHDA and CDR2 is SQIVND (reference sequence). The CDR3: CASSTFGIPSTGELFF. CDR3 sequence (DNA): TGTGCCAGTAGTACCTTCGGGATCCCGAGCACCGGGGAGCTGTTTTTT.

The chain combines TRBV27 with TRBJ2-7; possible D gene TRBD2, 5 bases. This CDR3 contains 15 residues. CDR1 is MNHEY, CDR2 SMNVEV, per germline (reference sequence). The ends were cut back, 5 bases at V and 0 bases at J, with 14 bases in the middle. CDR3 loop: CASSKSGPSSYEQYF. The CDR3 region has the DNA TGTGCCAGCAGTAAAAGCGGACCTAGCTCCTACGAGCAGTACTTC.

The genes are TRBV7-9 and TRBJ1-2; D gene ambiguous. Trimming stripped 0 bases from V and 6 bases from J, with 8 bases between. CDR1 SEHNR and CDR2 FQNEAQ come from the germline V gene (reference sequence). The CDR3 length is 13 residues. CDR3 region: CASSLARGNGYTF. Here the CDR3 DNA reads TGTGCCAGCAGCTTAGCGCGGGGTAATGGCTACACCTTC.

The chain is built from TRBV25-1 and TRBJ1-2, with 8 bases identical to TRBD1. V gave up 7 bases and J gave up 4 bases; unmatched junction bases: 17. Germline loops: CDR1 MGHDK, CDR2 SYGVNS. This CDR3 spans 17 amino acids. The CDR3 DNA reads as TGTGCCAGCAACAATTGGGGGACAGGTTATGGTCCCTATGGCTACACCTTC. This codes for CASNNWGTGYGPYGYTF.

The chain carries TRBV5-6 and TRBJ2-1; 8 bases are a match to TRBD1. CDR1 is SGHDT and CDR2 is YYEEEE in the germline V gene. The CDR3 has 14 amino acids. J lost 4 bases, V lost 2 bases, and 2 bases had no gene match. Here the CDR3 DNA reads TGTGCCAGCAGCTTCAGGGGGCCATACAATGAGCAGTTCTTC. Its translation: CASSFRGPYNEQFF.